Below, 5 T cell receptor beta chains from the same sample are listed, as sequenced in a study of graft-versus-host responses after intestinal transplantation. Repertoires were generated with immunoSEQ multiplex PCR, while TCRdb's copy carries only in-frame clones and drops some. The table records around 19,000 clones, under 40% of them present only once. Sequenced material: alloreactive CD4+ T cells from a mixed lymphocyte reaction culture, taken before transplantation. Subset meaning: CFSE-low proliferating T cells sorted from roughly six-day pre-transplant mixed lymphocyte reaction (GvH or HvG direction). These receptor sequences come from a human patient who was an organ donor for intestinal transplantation.

A single count supports this clone. J is TRBJ2-2 and V is TRBV25-1; possible D gene TRBD1, 6 bases. This CDR3 has 14 residues. Trimming removed 7 bases at V and 3 bases at J, with 12 bases between. The germline gives CDR1 MGHDK, CDR2 SYGVNS. The DNA of the CDR3 is TGTGCCAGCATGAAGGCAGGGGACACCGGGGAGCTGTTTTTT. This sequence encodes CASMKAGDTGELFF.

This clone was observed a few times. The J gene is TRBJ1-1, the V gene TRBV4-2; a possible D gene is TRBD1 (5 bases). V was pared by 4 bases and J by 3 bases, with 12 bases between. Germline V CDR1 and CDR2: LGHNA, YNFKEQ. This CDR3 has 14 amino acids. The CDR3 DNA reads as TGTGCCAGCAGCCTCGAGACAGCTTACACTGAAGCTTTCTTT. This codes for CASSLETAYTEAFF.

The V and J genes are TRBV11-2 and TRBJ2-2; D might be TRBD1 (6 bases). Germline V gene lookup returns CDR1 SGHAT and CDR2 FQNNGV. The CDR3 contains 15 residues. V lost 5 bases, J lost 7 bases, and 17 bases lay in between. DNA for the CDR3: TGTGCCAGCAGCCCTGGACAGACCAGGCACGGGGAGCTGTTTTTT. Its protein product is CASSPGQTRHGELFF.

This sequence joins TRBV28 and TRBJ1-2; D not certain. This CDR3 contains 11 residues. Germline V CDR1 and CDR2: MDHEN, SYDVKM. The germline V and J ends were trimmed by 6 bases and 8 bases, with 10 bases remaining between them. CDR3 bases: TGTGCCAGCAGGGCACAGCTAGGCTACACCTTC. This translates into CASRAQLGYTF.

This clone was seen only a few times. V gene TRBV2 combines with J gene TRBJ1-5, with D perhaps TRBD1 (5 bases). Trimming removed 8 bases at V and 4 bases at J, with 15 bases between. The CDR3 consists of 14 residues. Per the germline V gene, CDR1 is SNHLY and CDR2 is FYNNEI. CDR3 DNA sequence: TGTGCCAGCGGGAGGGACGCCCCAAATCAGCCCCAGCATTTT. Protein: CASGRDAPNQPQHF.